This TCR beta chain was recovered during a study of CD8+ T cells in alopecia areata. Study-wide results and caveats: Sequenced scalp T cells also include alphabeta T cells resident in normal skin. Among patients, TCR sharing was less clear than in mice, a difference possibly due in part to HLA diversity in the patient population.

Extracted RNA was reverse transcribed into cDNA, the sequencing template. Sequencing used immunoSEQ multiplex PCR; TCRdb keeps in-frame clones, though not all of them. The table records 180,000 or so clones, around 64% of them present only once. This clone has more than one count but fewer than ten. Its antigen is not known. Germline V gives CDR1 SQVTM, CDR2 ANQGSEA. The CDR3 covers 14 residues. Trimming removed 6 bases at V and 5 bases at J, with 17 bases between. CD4+ and CD8+ T cells were sorted from PBMCs. This material consisted of CD8+ T cells sorted from blood, taken at week 0. The chain joins TRBV29-1 to TRBJ2-1; unclear D gene. The TCR sequence derives from a human donor with alopecia areata. CDR3 sequence reads: CSVVTALGNNEQFF. The CDR3 coding sequence is TGCAGCGTGGTAACCGCATTGGGGAACAATGAGCAGTTCTTC.